This TCR beta chain originates from a study of identifying expanded T cells in peripheral blood. Collection occurred without any documented infections or immune events in donors. Study findings and constraints: Approximately two-week clone count variance significantly increased as total template count grew. About 1.2 clones differed between technical replicates, versus around 15 and 19 over time.

The CDR3 consists of 14 residues. Between the trimmed V and J ends, which lost 6 bases and 3 bases, there was a span of 12 bases. Germline CDR1 SNHLY, CDR2 FYNNEI. For this clone: The antigen remains unidentified.

The assay was immunoSEQ multiplex PCR, and TCRdb's table has in-frame clones only and misses some. The sample has some 76,000 clones, 85% to 90% seen once. Sequenced: blood. The receptor was derived from a person aged 18-70 years in good health. V gene TRBV2 combines with J gene TRBJ2-4; a possible D gene is TRBD2 (6 bases). The chain's CDR3 is CASRSDGGKNIQYF. The CDR3 coding sequence is TGTGCCAGCAGAAGCGACGGGGGCAAAAACATTCAGTACTTC.